The sequence of this TCR beta chain was determined in a study of Tregs in tolerant kidney transplant recipients. Across the study: Related graft donors supplied nonmyeloablative bone marrow transplants, and mixed chimerism was transient.

Germline V gene data show CDR1 as SGHTA and CDR2 as FQGNSA. Losses at the gene ends were 3 bases for V and 6 bases for J; bases not matched to a gene: 5. This CDR3 is 15 amino acids long. In regard to this clone: What it binds is unknown.

Sequencing was performed with immunoSEQ multiplex PCR; in TCRdb, only in-frame clones are kept and a portion is missing. The repertoire includes 75,000 to 85,000 clones, 91% of them detected once, and around 0.32% sits in the top ten. Unstimulated regulatory T cells (CD4+CD25+CD127-), CD4+CD25- non-regulatory cells, CD4 and CD8 cells were FACS-sorted from thawed PBMCs. Findings and limits, study-wide: Tregs expanded with activated donor B cells seemed most donor-specific.

V usage is TRBV7-2 and J usage is TRBJ2-7, with 13 bases fitting TRBD2. This sequence originates from a human donor who received a combined kidney and bone marrow transplant. This material consisted of Tregs from blood, taken before the transplant. CDR3 in DNA: TGTGCCAGCAGCTTTACTAGCGGGAGGGTCGCCGAGCAGTACTTC. It codes for CASSFTSGRVAEQYF.